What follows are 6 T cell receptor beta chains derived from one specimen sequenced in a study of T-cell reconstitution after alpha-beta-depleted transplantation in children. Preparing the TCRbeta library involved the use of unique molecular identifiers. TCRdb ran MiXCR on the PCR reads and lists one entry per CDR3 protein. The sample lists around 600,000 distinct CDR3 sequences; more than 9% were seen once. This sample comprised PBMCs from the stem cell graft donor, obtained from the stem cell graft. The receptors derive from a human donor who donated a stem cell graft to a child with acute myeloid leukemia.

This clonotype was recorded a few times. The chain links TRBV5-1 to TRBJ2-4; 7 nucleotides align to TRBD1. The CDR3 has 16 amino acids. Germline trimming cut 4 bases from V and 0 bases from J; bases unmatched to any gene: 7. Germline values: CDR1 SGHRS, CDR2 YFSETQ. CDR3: CASSMTGMEAKNIQYF. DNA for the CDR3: TGCGCCAGCAGCATGACAGGGATGGAAGCCAAAAACATTCAGTACTTC.

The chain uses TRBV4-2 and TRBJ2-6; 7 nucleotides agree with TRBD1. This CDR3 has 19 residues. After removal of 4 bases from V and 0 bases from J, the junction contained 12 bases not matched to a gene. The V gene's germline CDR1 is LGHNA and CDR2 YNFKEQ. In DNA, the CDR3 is TGTGCCAGCAGCCCGACGTTGGGACAGCCTAACTCTGGGGCCAACGTCCTGACTTTC. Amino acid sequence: CASSPTLGQPNSGANVLTF.

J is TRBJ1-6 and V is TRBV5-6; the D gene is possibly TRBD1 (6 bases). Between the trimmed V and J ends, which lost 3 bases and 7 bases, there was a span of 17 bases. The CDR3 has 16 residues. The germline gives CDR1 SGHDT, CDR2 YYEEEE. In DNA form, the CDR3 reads TGTGCCAGCAGCTCGACCCCCGGGACAAGAAATTCACCCCTCCACTTT. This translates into CASSSTPGTRNSPLHF.

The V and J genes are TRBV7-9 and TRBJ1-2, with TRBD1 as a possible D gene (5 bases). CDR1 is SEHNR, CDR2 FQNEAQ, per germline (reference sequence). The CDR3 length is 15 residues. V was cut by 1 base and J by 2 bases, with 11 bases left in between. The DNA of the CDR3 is TGTGCCAGCAGCTTAGATGGCAGGGAGAACTATGGCTACACCTTC. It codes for CASSLDGRENYGYTF.

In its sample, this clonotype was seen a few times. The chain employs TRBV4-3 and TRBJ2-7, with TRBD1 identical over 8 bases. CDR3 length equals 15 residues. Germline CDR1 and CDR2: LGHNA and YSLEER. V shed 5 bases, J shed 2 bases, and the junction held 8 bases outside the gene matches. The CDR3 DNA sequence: TGCGCCAGCAGCTTAACGACAGGGGTCCCCTACGAGCAGTACTTC. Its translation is CASSLTTGVPYEQYF.

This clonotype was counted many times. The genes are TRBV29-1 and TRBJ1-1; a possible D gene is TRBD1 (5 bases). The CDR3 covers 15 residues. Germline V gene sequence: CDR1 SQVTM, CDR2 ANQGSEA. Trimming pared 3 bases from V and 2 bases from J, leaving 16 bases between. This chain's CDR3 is CSVEGRGGLNTEAFF. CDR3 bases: TGCAGCGTTGAGGGGAGGGGAGGACTTAACACTGAAGCTTTCTTT.